This entry lists 19 T cell receptor beta chains sequenced from one sample in a study of beta chain features in type 1 diabetes. Reverse transcription of all isolated RNA meant that expressed TCRB transcripts were sequenced. TCRdb's copy holds only in-frame clones and misses some; the assay was immunoSEQ multiplex PCR. The sample lists about 150,000 clones, more than 9.5% seen once, with about 2% in the top ten. The sequencing sample was made of central memory CD4+ T cells from blood. The receptors were sampled from a man between 18 and 29 years old in good health.

This clone was seen once. This chain joins TRBV6-5 and TRBJ1-2; D unresolved. CDR1 is MNHEY, CDR2 SVGAGI, per germline. The CDR3 totals 14 residues. Trimming took off 0 bases at V and 8 bases at J, with 13 bases between the two ends. The CDR3 DNA reads TGTGCCAGCAGTTACTCGTATGACGCTGGGGGCTACACCTTC. It codes for CASSYSYDAGGYTF.

V is TRBV29-1 and J is TRBJ2-3, with TRBD2 as a possible D gene (6 bases). There are 12 residues in the CDR3. Germline V gene sequence: CDR1 SQVTM, CDR2 ANQGSEA. The V end was cut by 1 base, the J end by 8 bases, with 10 bases between. CDR3 in DNA: TGCAGCGTTGAAGGGGGAGGAATTACGCAGTATTTT. It translates to CSVEGGGITQYF.

In its sample, this clone was seen a few times. J is TRBJ1-5 and V is TRBV29-1; tentatively, D is TRBD1 (6 bases). The CDR3 spans 13 residues. Trimming removed 7 bases from V and 1 base from J, with 11 bases in between. In germline, CDR1 is SQVTM, CDR2 ANQGSEA. The DNA of the CDR3 is TGCAGCGCCGGGGGCAGGAGCAATCAGCCCCAGCATTTT. Translation: CSAGGRSNQPQHF.

The rearrangement links TRBV19 to TRBJ1-2, with D perhaps matching TRBD1 (6 bases). CDR3 length: 16 residues. V was cut by 1 base and J by 6 bases, with 18 bases left in between. Germline loops: CDR1 LNHDA, CDR2 SQIVND (reference sequence). In DNA, the CDR3 is TGTGCCAGTAGTATAGGTCGGTTCAAGGGGGAAGATGGCTACACCTTC. Its protein is CASSIGRFKGEDGYTF.

This clone has just a few counts. V usage is TRBV7-2 and J usage is TRBJ2-1; D is possibly TRBD2 (6 bases). The V end lost 0 bases, the J end lost 7 bases, and 16 bases lay between the germline ends. CDR3 length equals 16 residues. Germline CDR1 reads SGHTA; CDR2 reads FQGNSA. The CDR3 is CASSLAGTLGGNEQFF. The CDR3 bases are TGTGCCAGCAGCTTAGCAGGGACCCTCGGGGGTAATGAGCAGTTCTTC.

The CDR3 region has the DNA TGTGCCAGCAGCAACCCGGGACTAGCGGTCGACGAGCAGTACTTC. This codes for CASSNPGLAVDEQYF. The chain has TRBV7-6 and TRBJ2-7; 11 bases map to TRBD2. Trimming at V came to 5 bases and at J to 5 bases, leaving 8 bases not matched to a gene. CDR1 is SGHVS, CDR2 FNYEAQ, per germline. The CDR3 is 15 amino acids.

This clone was seen a handful of times. The chain combines TRBV28 with TRBJ1-2; the match to TRBD1 covers 11 bases. V shed 8 bases, J shed 5 bases, and the junction held 4 bases outside the gene matches. Germline V gene data show CDR1 as MDHEN and CDR2 as SYDVKM. CDR3 length equals 13 residues. CDR3 coding DNA: TGTGCCAGCGAGGACAGGGGGCTATATGGCTACACCTTC. Amino acids: CASEDRGLYGYTF.

V and J are TRBV16 and TRBJ2-7, with 9 bases identical to TRBD1. V dropped 2 bases and J dropped 4; count of bases not matched to a gene: 9. Germline CDR1 reads KGHSY; CDR2 reads FQNENV. This CDR3 is built from 16 residues. For the CDR3, the DNA is TGTGCCAGCAGCCAACACCCTGGACAGGGGAGGTACGAGCAGTACTTC. It translates to CASSQHPGQGRYEQYF.

The rearrangement joins TRBV18 to TRBJ1-2; D call uncertain. The germline V gene has CDR1 KGHSH and CDR2 LQKENI. The CDR3 is 14 residues long. V was shortened by 2 bases and J by 4 bases, with 11 bases between the two germline ends. CDR3 DNA sequence: TGTGCCAGCTCACCAGGGCAGGACCTCTATGGCTACACCTTC. Its translation is CASSPGQDLYGYTF.

This clone is labeled medium-sized (0.01 to 0.1%). This rearrangement joins TRBV19 to TRBJ2-7, with D perhaps being TRBD1 or TRBD2 (5 bases each). This CDR3 spans 14 amino acids. Germline assignment: CDR1 LNHDA and CDR2 SQIVND (reference sequence). V lost 5 bases, J lost 5 bases, and 16 bases lay in between. CDR3 residues: CASSPWDLRDEQYF. DNA of the CDR3: TGTGCCAGTAGTCCTTGGGACCTTAGGGACGAGCAGTACTTC.

Remarks on this clone: This likely reflects a read error, since a far larger clone is one base away. This CDR3 is also generated by other DNA sequences in the sample. V is TRBV30 and J is TRBJ2-3; D uncertain. Germline-derived CDR1 and CDR2 are GTSNPN and SVGIG (reference sequence). Trimming cost V 3 bases and J 7 bases, with 11 bases left between them. CDR3 length: 12 amino acids. The CDR3 loop is CAWRAYRHTQYF. CDR3 nucleotide sequence: TGTGCCTGGAGAGCGTACCGACATACGCAGTATTTT.

This clone was counted only a few times. This chain connects TRBV30 to TRBJ1-4; no firm D call. V lost 3 bases and J 4 bases, leaving 27 bases between the germline ends. This CDR3 spans 19 amino acids. Germline V gene sequence: CDR1 GTSNPN, CDR2 SVGIG (reference sequence). This chain's CDR3 is CAWSAPRSRRGSINEKLFF. The DNA for the CDR3 is TGTGCCTGGAGCGCACCCCGAAGCCGTAGAGGTTCTATTAATGAAAAACTGTTTTTT.

This clone has ten or more counts. V gene TRBV7-2 combines with J gene TRBJ2-5; the D is unclear. The CDR3 is 13 residues long. The V gene's germline CDR1 is SGHTA and CDR2 FQGNSA. Deletions cut 7 bases from V and 4 bases from J, with 13 bases between. CDR3 coding DNA: TGTGCCAGCACCGATCGGTTTTTAGAGACCCAGTACTTC. It is translated as CASTDRFLETQYF.

This clone was seen more than once but under ten times. The V and J genes are TRBV18 and TRBJ1-6; TRBD1 aligns across 9 bases. The germline V gene has CDR1 KGHSH and CDR2 LQKENI. This CDR3 has 15 residues. V dropped 5 bases and J dropped 5; count of bases not matched to a gene: 4. Here the CDR3 reads CASSATGGNNSPLHF. CDR3 DNA: TGTGCCAGCTCAGCAACAGGGGGCAATAATTCACCCCTCCACTTT.

This clone was picked up a small number of times. The chain recombines TRBV2 with TRBJ2-3, with D perhaps given as TRBD1 or TRBD2 (5 bases each). Germline-derived CDR1 and CDR2 are SNHLY and FYNNEI. The CDR3 spans 15 residues. V was trimmed by 5 bases and J by 5 bases, leaving 17 bases between them. The CDR3 bases are TGTGCCAGCAGTCTGGGACGGCCTTCTAGAGATACGCAGTATTTT. This codes for CASSLGRPSRDTQYF.

V gene TRBV7-2 combines with J gene TRBJ2-1; D call uncertain. Deletions cut 5 bases from V and 5 bases from J, with 10 bases between. This CDR3 has 13 amino acids. Germline lookup yields CDR1 SGHTA and CDR2 FQGNSA. The DNA of the CDR3 is TGTGCCAGCAGCGGCCGCTTTAACAATGAGCAGTTCTTC. It yields the protein CASSGRFNNEQFF.

The table lists this clone with a few counts. The chain recombines TRBV7-2 with TRBJ2-1, with unresolved D. Trimming took 1 base from V and 10 from J, leaving 11 bases between them. The germline V gene has CDR1 SGHTA and CDR2 FQGNSA. The CDR3 is 13 amino acids. This CDR3 reads CASSLEQSREQFF. Written as DNA, the CDR3 is TGTGCCAGCAGCTTAGAACAATCGCGGGAGCAGTTCTTC.

This chain joins TRBV5-6 and TRBJ2-1; 9 positions match TRBD1. The CDR3 spans 15 residues. J lost 5 bases, V lost 4 bases, and 7 bases had no gene match. Germline V CDR1 and CDR2: SGHDT, YYEEEE. The DNA for the CDR3 is TGTGCCAGCAGCCCTCCGGACAGGGGCCACAATGAGCAGTTCTTC. This sequence encodes CASSPPDRGHNEQFF. The entire variable domain, with the rest obtained from reference TRBV5-6 and TRBJ2-1, is as follows: DAGVTQSPTHLIKTRGQQVTLRCSPKSGHDTVSWYQQALGQGPQFIFQYYEEEERQRGNFPDRFSGHQFPNYSSELNVNALLLGDSALYLCASSPPDRGHNEQFFGPGTRLTVL.

This clone was observed a handful of times. The chain joins TRBV9 to TRBJ2-1; D possibly corresponds to TRBD1 (5 bases). Germline CDR1 is SGDLS and CDR2 is YYNGEE. CDR3 length: 15 residues. The ends were cut back, 1 base at V and 2 bases at J, with 10 bases in the middle. The CDR3 coding sequence is TGTGCCAGCAGCGTACAGGGTACCCCCTACAATGAGCAGTTCTTC. This codes for CASSVQGTPYNEQFF.